One sample yielded the 32 T cell receptor beta chains listed below, sequenced in a study of STAT5B mutations in CD4+ large granular lymphocyte leukemia. TCRdb keeps only in-frame clones here, not all; method: immunoSEQ multiplex PCR. The top ten clones hold around 4.5% of a sample with around 34,000 clones, approximately 80% of them seen once. Sequenced sample: CD4+ T cells from blood buffy coats. These receptors were collected from a human donor in good health.

V usage is TRBV5-1 and J usage is TRBJ2-2; TRBD2 is a possible D gene (6 bases). Germline CDR1 and CDR2: SGHRS and YFSETQ. V dropped 4 bases and J dropped 4 bases, with 23 bases sitting between them. The CDR3 runs to 18 residues. The CDR3: CASSLITGGGRGTGELFF. CDR3 bases: TGCGCCAGCAGCCTGATTACAGGTGGAGGGCGGGGCACCGGGGAGCTGTTTTTT.

The chain combines TRBV7-3 with TRBJ2-6; D not certain. Germline-derived CDR1 and CDR2 are SGHTA and FQGTGA. V gave up 5 bases and J gave up 4 bases, with 9 bases separating them. The CDR3 contains 14 residues. Written as DNA, the CDR3 is TGTGCCAGCAGCCCTACTGTGGGGGCCAACGTCCTGACTTTC. Encoded protein: CASSPTVGANVLTF.

The chain links TRBV6-1 to TRBJ2-4; D unresolved. The V end was cut by 2 bases, the J end by 0 bases, with 14 bases between. CDR3 length equals 17 residues. Looked up from germline, CDR1 is MNHNS and CDR2 is SASEGT. DNA for the CDR3: TGTGCCAGCAGTGAAAAGGAGTCAATACTAGCCAAAAACATTCAGTACTTC. This sequence encodes CASSEKESILAKNIQYF.

This rearrangement joins TRBV28 to TRBJ2-1, with TRBD2 matching 8 bases. V was clipped by 5 bases and J by 13 bases; unmatched bases: 7. The CDR3 runs 12 residues. CDR1 is MDHEN and CDR2 is SYDVKM in the germline V gene. The CDR3 bases are TGTGCCAGCAGTGTACTAGCGGAAGCCCAGTTCTTC. The encoded protein is CASSVLAEAQFF.

CDR3 in DNA: TGTGCCAGCAGTCCAACGTATTCGGTGACGGGAGTCGAGCAGTACTTC. Its protein product is CASSPTYSVTGVEQYF. The chain recombines TRBV27 with TRBJ2-7; weak D call: TRBD2 (6 bases). The V gene's germline CDR1 is MNHEY and CDR2 SMNVEV (reference sequence). This CDR3 is built from 16 residues. The V gene lost 5 bases and the J gene lost 6 bases, with 23 bases spanning the gap.

The V gene is TRBV19, the J gene TRBJ2-7; the D gene could be TRBD1 or TRBD2 (5 bases each). V was clipped by 11 bases and J by 3 bases, with 23 bases between them. Germline CDR1 LNHDA, CDR2 SQIVND (reference sequence). The CDR3 spans 15 residues. As DNA, the CDR3 is TGTGCCTGGCTGGGGGACCCATACACCGGCTACGAGCAGTACTTC. Translated, it gives CAWLGDPYTGYEQYF.

The chain couples TRBV2 to TRBJ2-7; a weak D match, TRBD2 (5 bases). V lost 4 bases to trimming and J lost 2 bases, with 9 bases between them. Germline-derived CDR1 and CDR2 are SNHLY and FYNNEI. CDR3 length: 13 amino acids. CDR3 nucleotide sequence: TGTGCCAGCAGTGTGTCGGGGACCTACGAGCAGTACTTC. It yields the protein CASSVSGTYEQYF.

CDR3 loop: CSAQRGPEQYF. The DNA for the CDR3 is TGCAGTGCCCAAAGGGGCCCCGAGCAGTACTTC. The J gene is TRBJ2-7, the V gene TRBV20-1, with a weak D call TRBD1 (5 bases). Trimming removed 6 bases from V and 6 bases from J, with 12 bases in between. Germline CDR1 is DFQATT and CDR2 is SNEGSKA (reference sequence). The CDR3 has 11 amino acids.

J is TRBJ2-7 and V is TRBV6-5, with D possibly being TRBD1 or TRBD2 (5 bases each). Looked up from germline, CDR1 is MNHEY and CDR2 is SVGAGI. The CDR3 covers 14 residues. V lost 5 bases and J 0 bases, leaving 11 bases between the germline ends. The CDR3 here is CASSHAGSSYEQYF. CDR3 coding DNA: TGTGCCAGCAGTCACGCAGGGAGCTCCTACGAGCAGTACTTC.

V and J are TRBV7-2 and TRBJ2-1; 8 bases map to TRBD2. The CDR3 has 17 residues. The germline V gene has CDR1 SGHTA and CDR2 FQGNSA. V lost 1 base and J lost 6; bases outside the gene matches: 11. The CDR3 reads CASSLERTGTRGNEQFF. CDR3 DNA: TGTGCCAGCAGCTTAGAAAGGACCGGGACTAGAGGCAATGAGCAGTTCTTC.

The V gene is TRBV6-5, the J gene TRBJ1-5, with a weak D call TRBD1 (5 bases). CDR3 length: 13 amino acids. Between the trimmed V and J ends, which lost 2 bases and 8 bases, there was a span of 10 bases. Germline V gives CDR1 MNHEY, CDR2 SVGAGI. DNA for the CDR3: TGTGCCAGCAGTTACGGCAGGGATAAGCCCCAGCATTTT. Encoded protein: CASSYGRDKPQHF.

The chain links TRBV25-1 to TRBJ1-6; D gene ambiguous. This CDR3 has 13 amino acids. Germline values: CDR1 MGHDK, CDR2 SYGVNS. Deletions cut 0 bases from V and 7 bases from J, with 4 bases between. Here the CDR3 reads CASSEYYNSPLHF. In nucleotides, the CDR3 is TGTGCCAGCAGTGAATATTACAATTCACCCCTCCACTTT.

The chain links TRBV11-3 to TRBJ1-1, with D maybe TRBD1 (6 bases). Trimming removed 0 bases at V and 4 bases at J, with 9 bases between. This CDR3 spans 14 amino acids. Germline V gives CDR1 SGHNT, CDR2 YENEEA. CDR3 sequence: CASSLDWTATEAFF. CDR3 nucleotides: TGTGCCAGCAGCTTAGATTGGACAGCCACTGAAGCTTTCTTT.

V gene TRBV10-3 combines with J gene TRBJ1-2; tentatively, D is TRBD1 (6 bases). The germline V gene has CDR1 ENHRY and CDR2 SYGVKD. This CDR3 is built from 15 residues. The germline V and J ends were trimmed by 0 bases and 4 bases, with 12 bases remaining between them. CDR3 in DNA: TGTGCCATCAGTGAGTCGTTGAACAGGGTCTATGGCTACACCTTC. Translating gives CAISESLNRVYGYTF.

The rearrangement links TRBV19 to TRBJ1-5; D is possibly TRBD1 (6 bases). This CDR3 region has 17 residues. Trimming stripped 9 bases from V and 2 bases from J, with 23 bases between. The V gene's germline CDR1 is LNHDA and CDR2 SQIVND (reference sequence). The CDR3 coding sequence is TGTGCCAGAACTGCAGGGGTCGGGTTGGGGGGCAATCAGCCCCAGCATTTT. The encoded protein is CARTAGVGLGGNQPQHF.

The V and J genes are TRBV11-2 and TRBJ2-1; 11 positions match TRBD2. This CDR3 region has 15 residues. The trim removed 5 bases at V and 9 bases at J, leaving 9 bases unmatched. Germline V gives CDR1 SGHAT, CDR2 FQNNGV. The CDR3 nucleotides are TGTGCCAGCAGCGTCGGGCTAGCGGGAGGTCTTGAGCAGTTCTTC. Protein sequence: CASSVGLAGGLEQFF.

This rearrangement joins TRBV9 to TRBJ2-1; 7 positions agree with TRBD2. CDR3 length: 16 residues. The germline gives CDR1 SGDLS, CDR2 YYNGEE. V was pared by 1 base and J by 3 bases, with 7 bases of the junction left unmatched. Here the CDR3 reads CASSVSSGEVYNEQFF. The CDR3 DNA reads as TGTGCCAGCAGCGTATCTAGCGGTGAGGTCTACAATGAGCAGTTCTTC.

This rearrangement joins TRBV19 to TRBJ1-3, with a tentative D call TRBD1 (6 bases). Trimming cost V 4 bases and J 4 bases, with 14 bases left between them. Germline V lookup: CDR1 LNHDA, CDR2 SQIVND (reference sequence). CDR3 length: 15 residues. The CDR3 DNA reads as TGTGCCAGTAGTAAGACCGGGACAACAGGAAACACCATATATTTT. Residues: CASSKTGTTGNTIYF.

V is TRBV30 and J is TRBJ1-2; a weak D match, TRBD1 (5 bases). Germline V gene sequence: CDR1 GTSNPN, CDR2 SVGIG (reference sequence). CDR3 length equals 12 residues. Trimming removed 3 bases at V and 4 bases at J, with 9 bases between. CDR3 bases: TGTGCCTGGAGCCTCCAGGGCTATGGCTACACCTTC. Translated: CAWSLQGYGYTF.

The V gene is TRBV29-1, the J gene TRBJ2-1; TRBD2 matches at 12 bases. The V and J ends lost 0 bases and 6 bases, in that order; junction bases with no gene match: 9. CDR1 and CDR2 (germline): SQVTM, ANQGSEA. This CDR3 contains 17 residues. CDR3 loop: CSVEEHLAGGPGNEQFF. Here the CDR3 DNA reads TGCAGCGTTGAAGAACACCTAGCGGGAGGGCCTGGCAATGAGCAGTTCTTC.

The chain has TRBV7-2 and TRBJ2-5; 7 bases are shared with TRBD2. Germline V lookup: CDR1 SGHTA, CDR2 FQGNSA. J was trimmed by 5 bases and V by 5 bases; bases with no gene match: 8. This CDR3 comprises 14 residues. The CDR3 region is CASSRALGGETQYF. In nucleotides, the CDR3 is TGTGCCAGCAGCCGAGCTCTGGGAGGGGAGACCCAGTACTTC.

With regard to this clone: The DNA is omitted, as the CDR3 cannot be located on it reliably, and the CDR3 follows TCRdb's listing. The chain joins TRBV27 to TRBJ2-2; the DNA was not compared with TRBD1, the D call given in the table. The CDR3 is 17 amino acids in total, end residues counted. Germline lookup yields CDR1 MNHEY and CDR2 SMNVEV (reference sequence). CDR3 amino acids: CASSTSFRDRFAGELFF.

V gene TRBV6-5 combines with J gene TRBJ2-1; D might be TRBD2 (6 bases). Germline V CDR1 and CDR2: MNHEY, SVGAGI. The germline V and J ends were trimmed by 0 bases and 7 bases, with 10 bases remaining between them. The CDR3 totals 14 residues. CDR3 amino acids: CASSYSGGRNEQFF. CDR3 bases: TGTGCCAGCAGTTACTCTGGAGGGAGAAATGAGCAGTTCTTC.

This chain links TRBV18 with TRBJ1-1; D is possibly TRBD1 (6 bases). The CDR3 covers 14 residues. Between the trimmed V and J ends, which lost 3 bases and 1 base, there was a span of 9 bases. Germline V gene data show CDR1 as KGHSH and CDR2 as LQKENI. CDR3 in amino acids: CASSPRGTNTEAFF. In nucleotides, the CDR3 is TGTGCCAGCTCACCTAGGGGGACGAACACTGAAGCTTTCTTT.

The rearrangement joins TRBV2 to TRBJ1-2, with no clear D. The CDR3 has 12 amino acids. Germline V gene lookup returns CDR1 SNHLY and CDR2 FYNNEI. V lost 5 bases and J 2 bases, leaving 6 bases between the germline ends. The CDR3 DNA sequence: TGTGCCAGCAGTACAGAAAACTATGGCTACACCTTC. This sequence encodes CASSTENYGYTF.

This chain uses TRBV18 with TRBJ1-5; D gene unclear. The CDR3 has 17 residues. Germline CDR1 is KGHSH and CDR2 is LQKENI. Trimming stripped 3 bases from V and 0 bases from J, with 15 bases between. CDR3: CASSPQKTVDSNQPQHF. For the CDR3, the DNA is TGTGCCAGCTCACCTCAGAAGACGGTCGATAGCAATCAGCCCCAGCATTTT.

This sequence joins TRBV7-9 and TRBJ2-7; D is perhaps TRBD2 (6 bases). The length of the CDR3 is 14 residues. Deletions cut 0 bases from V and 2 bases from J, with 8 bases between. In germline, CDR1 is SEHNR, CDR2 FQNEAQ (reference sequence). CDR3 sequence reads: CASSLAGGPYEQYF. CDR3 nucleotides: TGTGCCAGCAGCTTAGCAGGAGGGCCCTACGAGCAGTACTTC.

V gene TRBV28 combines with J gene TRBJ1-5; D may be TRBD1 (6 bases). Trimming removed 7 bases from V and 3 bases from J, with 10 bases in between. The CDR3 sequence is 13 residues long. CDR1 MDHEN and CDR2 SYDVKM come from the germline V gene. CDR3 loop: CASIRDTNQPQHF. The CDR3 nucleotides read TGTGCCAGCATCCGGGACACCAATCAGCCCCAGCATTTT.

CDR3 bases: TGCGCCAGCAGCCGCGGAACTAGCGGTTCTTCCTACGAGCAGTACTTC. Translated, it gives CASSRGTSGSSYEQYF. The chain combines TRBV4-3 with TRBJ2-7, with 8 bases fitting TRBD2. Losses at the gene ends were 4 bases for V and 1 base for J; bases not matched to a gene: 9. CDR1 is LGHNA and CDR2 is YSLEER in the germline V gene. The CDR3 is 16 residues long.

This sequence joins TRBV18 and TRBJ1-1; TRBD1 aligns across 8 bases. V lost 3 bases to trimming and J lost 12 bases; unmatched junction nucleotides: 15. Germline CDR1 KGHSH, CDR2 LQKENI. CDR3 length equals 15 residues. CDR3 nucleotides: TGTGCCAGCTCACCCAAAACAGGGGGAGCCTGGACACCTTTCTTT. The encoded protein is CASSPKTGGAWTPFF.

This chain connects TRBV7-3 to TRBJ2-2; TRBD1 aligns across 8 bases. V lost 2 bases, J lost 6 bases, and 5 bases stayed unmatched. This CDR3 contains 15 residues. CDR1 and CDR2 from the germline V gene are SGHTA and FQGTGA. For the CDR3, the DNA is TGTGCCAGCAGCTTAGGACAGGGTACGGCCGGGGAGCTGTTTTTT. Translated: CASSLGQGTAGELFF.

The J gene is TRBJ2-7, the V gene TRBV30; D remains ambiguous. Germline V lookup: CDR1 GTSNPN, CDR2 SVGIG (reference sequence). The CDR3 spans 19 residues. V lost 1 base to trimming and J lost 0 bases, with 25 bases between them. The CDR3 bases are TGTGCCTGGAGTGCGGGCGGCACCCTTGGGCCTTTCTCCTCCTACGAGCAGTACTTC. It codes for CAWSAGGTLGPFSSYEQYF.